Sequencing of this TCR beta chain was carried out in a study of graft-versus-host responses after intestinal transplantation. Overall study context: The whole recipient group had anti-thymocyte globulin induction followed by tacrolimus and steroids for approximately three years. The study, taken as a whole, reports: Detection of GvH clones occurred in recipient marrow, and some had their first appearance in ileum or blood. Peak circulating GvH clone levels were associated with early post-transplant HvG declines.

The CDR3 length is 11 residues. Deletions cut 2 bases from V and 9 bases from J, with 5 bases between. The V gene's germline CDR1 is MDHEN and CDR2 SYDVKM. Clones were read by immunoSEQ multiplex PCR, and TCRdb kept only the in-frame ones, dropping some. The sample has approximately 79,000 clones; about four fifths are singletons. This clone was counted only a few times. The antigen is unknown. The rearrangement uses TRBV28 and TRBJ1-5; D remains ambiguous. The sequences come from unstimulated CD4+ T cells sorted from spleen or lymph node cells, collected before intestinal transplant. This clonotype originated in a human donor who received an intestinal transplant. The CDR3 DNA sequence: TGTGCCAGCAGTTTAGGCGGGCCCCAGCATTTT. It encodes CASSLGGPQHF.